The clone carrying this TCR beta chain was counted a few times. The entry originates in a study of blood T cell repertoires in COVID-19. Study-wide context: The samples span acute and convalescent COVID-19 from the United States, Italy and Spain. The cDNA or gDNA used as material had been derived from T cells, B-cell-depleted T cells, or PBMCs.

In the original analysis: Estimation of nucleated cell counts relied on the amplification of reference gene primers. Assay used: immunoSEQ multiplex PCR; TCRdb lists only in-frame clones, some missing. The DNA gave D and trimming, while V, J and clone size come from that table. The sample includes roughly 90,000 clones, 65% to 85% seen only once; the top ten take approximately 31%. V shed 3 bases and J shed 5 bases, with 9 bases lying between them. Germline CDR1 and CDR2: SGDLS and YYNGEE. This CDR3 comprises 13 residues. This chain connects TRBV9 to TRBJ2-1; the D gene is possibly TRBD2 (5 bases). Sequencing used peripheral blood. The clonotype was recovered from an elderly woman with active or convalescent COVID-19. The CDR3 DNA sequence: TGTGCCAGCAGCGGCCGGGATAACAATGAGCAGTTCTTC. Translating gives CASSGRDNNEQFF. Based on the CDR3 plus reference TRBV9 and TRBJ2-1, the full variable domain is DSGVTQTPKHLITATGQRVTLRCSPRSGDLSVYWYQQSLDQGLQFLIQYYNGEERAKGNILERFSAQQFPDLHSELNLSSLELGDSALYFCASSGRDNNEQFFGPGTRLTVL.